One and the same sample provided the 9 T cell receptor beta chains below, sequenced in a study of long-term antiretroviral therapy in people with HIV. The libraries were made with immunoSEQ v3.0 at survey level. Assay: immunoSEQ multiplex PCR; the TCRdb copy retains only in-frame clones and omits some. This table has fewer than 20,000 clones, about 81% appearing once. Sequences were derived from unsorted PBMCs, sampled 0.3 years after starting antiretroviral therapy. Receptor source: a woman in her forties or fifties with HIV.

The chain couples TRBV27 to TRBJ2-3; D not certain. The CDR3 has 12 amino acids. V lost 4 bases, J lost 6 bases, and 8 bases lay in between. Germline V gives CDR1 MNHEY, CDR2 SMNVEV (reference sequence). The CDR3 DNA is TGTGCCAGCAGTTCCTTCGGGGATACGCAGTATTTT. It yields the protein CASSSFGDTQYF.

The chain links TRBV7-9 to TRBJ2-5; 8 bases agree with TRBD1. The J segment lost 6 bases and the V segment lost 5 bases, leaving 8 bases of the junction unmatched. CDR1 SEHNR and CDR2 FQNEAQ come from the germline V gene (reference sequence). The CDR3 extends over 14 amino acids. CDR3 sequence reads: CASSPQGALQTQYF. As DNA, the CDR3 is TGTGCCAGCAGCCCCCAGGGGGCGTTACAGACCCAGTACTTC.

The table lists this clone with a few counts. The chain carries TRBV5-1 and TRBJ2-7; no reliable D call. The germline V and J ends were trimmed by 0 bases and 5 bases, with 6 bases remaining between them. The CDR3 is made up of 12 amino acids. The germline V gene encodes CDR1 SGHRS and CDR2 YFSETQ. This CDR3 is CASSLGGDEQYF. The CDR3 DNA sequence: TGCGCCAGCAGCTTGGGTGGGGACGAGCAGTACTTC. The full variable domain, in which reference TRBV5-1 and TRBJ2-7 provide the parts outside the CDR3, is KAGVTQTPRYLIKTRGQQVTLSCSPISGHRSVSWYQQTPGQGLQFLFEYFSETQRNKGNFPGRFSGRQFSNSRSEMNVSTLELGDSALYLCASSLGGDEQYFGPGTRLTVT.

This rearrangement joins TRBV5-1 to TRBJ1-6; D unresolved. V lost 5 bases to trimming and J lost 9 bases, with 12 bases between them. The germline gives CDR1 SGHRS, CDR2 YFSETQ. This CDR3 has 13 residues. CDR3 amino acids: CASRGREGSPLHF. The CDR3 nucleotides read TGCGCCAGCAGAGGGCGGGAAGGTTCACCCCTCCACTTT.

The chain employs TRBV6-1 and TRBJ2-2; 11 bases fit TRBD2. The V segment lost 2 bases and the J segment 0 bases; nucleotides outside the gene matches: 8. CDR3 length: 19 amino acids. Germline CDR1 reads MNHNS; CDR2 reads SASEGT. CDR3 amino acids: CASSEPLAGGLPNTGELFF. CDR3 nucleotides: TGTGCCAGCAGTGAACCCCTAGCGGGGGGCCTACCGAACACCGGGGAGCTGTTTTTT.

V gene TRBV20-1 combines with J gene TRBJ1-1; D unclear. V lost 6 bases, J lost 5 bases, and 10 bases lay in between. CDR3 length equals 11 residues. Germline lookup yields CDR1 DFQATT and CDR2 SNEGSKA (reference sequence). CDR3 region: CSASKRTEAFF. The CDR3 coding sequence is TGCAGTGCCTCCAAGCGGACTGAAGCTTTCTTT.

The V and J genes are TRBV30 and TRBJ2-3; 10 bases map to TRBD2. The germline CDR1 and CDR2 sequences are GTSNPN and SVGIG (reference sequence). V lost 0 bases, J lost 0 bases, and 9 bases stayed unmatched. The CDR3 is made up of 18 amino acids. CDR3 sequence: CAWSVGASGGASTDTQYF. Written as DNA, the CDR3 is TGTGCCTGGAGTGTAGGGGCTAGCGGGGGAGCTAGCACAGATACGCAGTATTTT. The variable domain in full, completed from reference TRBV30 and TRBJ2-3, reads SQTIHQWPATLVQPVGSPLSLECTVEGTSNPNLYWYRQAAGRGLQLLFYSVGIGQISSEVPQNLSASRPQDRQFILSSKKLLLSDSGFYLCAWSVGASGGASTDTQYFGPGTRLTVL.

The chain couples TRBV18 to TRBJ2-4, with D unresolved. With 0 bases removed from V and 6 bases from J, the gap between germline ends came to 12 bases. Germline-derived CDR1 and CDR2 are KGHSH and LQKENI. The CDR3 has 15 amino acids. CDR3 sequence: CASSPPGPGPNIQYF. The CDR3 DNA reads TGTGCCAGCTCACCACCCGGGCCTGGCCCAAACATTCAGTACTTC.

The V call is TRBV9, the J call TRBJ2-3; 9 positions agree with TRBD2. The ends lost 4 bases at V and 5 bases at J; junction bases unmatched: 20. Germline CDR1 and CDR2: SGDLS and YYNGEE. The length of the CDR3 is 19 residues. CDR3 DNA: TGTGCCAGCAGCCCTCAAGTTGGGACTAGCCGAGGAGGAAGAGATACGCAGTATTTT. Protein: CASSPQVGTSRGGRDTQYF.